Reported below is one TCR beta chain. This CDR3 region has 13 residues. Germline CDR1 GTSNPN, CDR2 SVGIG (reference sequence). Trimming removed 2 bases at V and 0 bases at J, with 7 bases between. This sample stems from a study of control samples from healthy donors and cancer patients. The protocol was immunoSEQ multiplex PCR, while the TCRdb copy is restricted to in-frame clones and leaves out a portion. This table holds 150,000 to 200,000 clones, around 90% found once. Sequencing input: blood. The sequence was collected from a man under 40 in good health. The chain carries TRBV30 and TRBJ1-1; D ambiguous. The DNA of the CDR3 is TGTGCCTGGAGTTCAGGCCTGAACACTGAAGCTTTCTTT. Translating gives CAWSSGLNTEAFF.